These 12 T cell receptor beta chains came from one sample sequenced in a study of CD8 T cells in Susac syndrome. RNA in amounts of about 0.45 to 1 ug was reverse transcribed with random hexamers. TCRdb re-analysed the immunoSEQ multiplex PCR reads in MiXCR, keeping a single row per CDR3 protein. The profile shows about 160,000 distinct CDR3 sequences, roughly 95% of them singletons. The sequenced sample was CD4+ T cells from PBMCs. The source is a human donor in good health.

A remark on this clonotype: A read error is likely, as this CDR3 ends without the conserved phenylalanine or tryptophan. The chain joins TRBV20-1 to TRBJ2-7; 9 nucleotides align to TRBD2. The CDR3 totals 14 residues. Losses at the gene ends were 0 bases for V and 0 bases for J; bases not matched to a gene: 0. From germline, CDR1 is DFQATT and CDR2 SNEGSKA (reference sequence). The CDR3: CSARETSGSYEQYL. CDR3 DNA: TGCAGTGCTAGAGAGACTAGCGGCTCCTACGAGCAGTACCTC.

The gene calls are TRBV29-1 and TRBJ1-2; D is unclear. Germline loops: CDR1 SQVTM, CDR2 ANQGSEA. Trimming pared 7 bases from V and 6 bases from J, leaving 15 bases between. CDR3 length: 12 residues. As DNA, the CDR3 is TGCAGCGGGGGAAGGCCATCGGATGGCTACACCTTC. It is translated as CSGGRPSDGYTF.

V and J are TRBV3-1 and TRBJ2-7, with D unresolved. Germline CDR1 is LGHDT and CDR2 is YNNKEL (reference sequence). The CDR3 is 13 amino acids. Trimming removed 1 base at V and 4 bases at J, with 8 bases between. The CDR3 DNA reads as TGTGCCAGCAGCCAAGGAGCCCGTTACGAGCAGTACTTC. Protein: CASSQGARYEQYF.

The rearrangement joins TRBV12-3 or TRBV12-4 to TRBJ2-5, with 7 bases identical to TRBD1. With V trimmed by 7 bases and J by 1 base, 6 bases remained unmatched. The CDR3 totals 14 residues. The CDR3 DNA reads TGTGCCAGCACCGTCAGGGGGATCCAAGAGACCCAGTACTTC. Translated: CASTVRGIQETQYF.

The gene calls are TRBV30 and TRBJ1-1; a possible D gene is TRBD1 (5 bases). CDR3 length equals 12 residues. Germline-derived CDR1 and CDR2 are GTSNPN and SVGIG (reference sequence). V was pared by 0 bases and J by 11 bases, with 13 bases between. CDR3 region: CAWSVMGRSAFF. CDR3 DNA: TGTGCCTGGAGTGTCATGGGACGCTCTGCTTTCTTT.

In its sample, this clonotype was seen once. The chain combines TRBV3-1 with TRBJ2-3; TRBD2 agrees at 12 bases. This CDR3 region has 16 residues. Per the germline V gene, CDR1 is LGHDT and CDR2 is YNNKEL (reference sequence). V dropped 4 bases and J dropped 2; count of bases not matched to a gene: 4. Here the CDR3 DNA reads TGTGCCAGCAGCCCCTCTAGCGGGGGGGCCACAGATACGCAGTATTTT. This translates into CASSPSSGGATDTQYF.

The chain joins TRBV3-1 to TRBJ2-2; tentative D call: TRBD2 (6 bases). Germline CDR1 reads LGHDT; CDR2 reads YNNKEL (reference sequence). Trimming removed 0 bases at V and 15 bases at J, with 17 bases between. The length of the CDR3 is 14 residues. The CDR3 DNA reads as TGTGCCAGCAGCCAAGATCCCCCCGGGGGAAGGATGTTTTTT. This translates into CASSQDPPGGRMFF.

The chain combines TRBV29-1 with TRBJ1-1; a possible D gene is TRBD1 (6 bases). V gave up 5 bases and J gave up 5 bases, with 18 bases separating them. This CDR3 is built from 14 residues. The germline V gene encodes CDR1 SQVTM and CDR2 ANQGSEA. Written as DNA, the CDR3 is TGCAGCGTTCGGTCGTTGAGGGGGAGGACTGAAGCTTTCTTT. Amino acid sequence: CSVRSLRGRTEAFF.

This chain connects TRBV10-3 to TRBJ2-7; perhaps TRBD1 as D (5 bases). The V end lost 2 bases, the J end lost 11 bases, and 16 bases lay between the germline ends. Germline V lookup: CDR1 ENHRY, CDR2 SYGVKD. The CDR3 contains 13 residues. This CDR3 is CAISENSKGFEYF. For the CDR3, the DNA is TGTGCCATCAGTGAGAACTCAAAGGGGTTCGAGTACTTC.

The rearrangement uses TRBV20-1 and TRBJ2-7; D is unclear. This CDR3 spans 13 amino acids. V lost 0 bases to trimming and J lost 3 bases, with 9 bases between them. Germline values: CDR1 DFQATT, CDR2 SNEGSKA (reference sequence). In DNA, the CDR3 is TGCAGTGCTAGAGATGCTACTGGCTACGAGCAGTACTTC. It encodes CSARDATGYEQYF.

This sequence joins TRBV6-5 and TRBJ1-5; D is unresolved. Germline V gene sequence: CDR1 MNHEY, CDR2 SVGAGI. The CDR3 sequence is 13 residues long. The germline V and J ends were trimmed by 6 bases and 6 bases, with 12 bases remaining between them. The CDR3 region is CASRGSLGQPQHF. CDR3 coding DNA: TGTGCCAGCAGGGGGTCTCTGGGTCAGCCCCAGCATTTT.

This rearrangement joins TRBV24-1 to TRBJ2-2; 8 positions agree with TRBD1. Per germline, CDR1 KGHDR and CDR2 SFDVKD. The CDR3 is 17 amino acids. V shed 3 bases, J shed 5 bases, and the junction held 10 bases outside the gene matches. The CDR3 DNA follows: TGTGCCACCAGTGATCCGACAGGGGTTGATGGGACCGGGGAGCTGTTTTTT. It encodes CATSDPTGVDGTGELFF.